The sequence of this TCR beta chain was determined in a study of naive and memory T cell subsets. Separate alpha and beta amplification began at the second PCR step. CMV status came from CD4+ T cell IFNgamma after overnight CMV lysate stimulation of fresh PBMCs. Study-level findings and limits: A few larger clonotypes appeared in naive repertoires, especially CD8, possibly memory cells re-expressing CD45RA.

Trimming cost V 4 bases and J 3 bases; bases outside gene matches: 6. This CDR3 region has 15 residues. Germline assignment: CDR1 MNHEY and CDR2 SMNVEV (reference sequence). Two oligonucleotides, mixed equimolar, formed the beta constant-region primer covering TRBC1 and TRBC2. Ligated cDNA was amplified by four rounds of PCR with nested alpha and beta constant-region primers and SP2. TCRdb re-called the UMI-ligation and nested PCR reads through MiXCR, storing one row per CDR3 protein. Of around 140,000 distinct CDR3 sequences listed, about 23% were seen once; the top ten hold around 0.097%. This clonotype was detected a few times. Its target is not known.

V usage is TRBV27 and J usage is TRBJ2-1; 7 positions match TRBD2. The origin of this receptor is a human donor in good health. Source material: naive CD4+ T cells from blood. CDR3 amino acids: CASSYAGGGYNEQFF. The CDR3 nucleotides are TGTGCCAGCAGTTACGCGGGCGGGGGCTACAATGAGCAGTTCTTC.